This T cell receptor (beta chain) was sequenced in a study of cytomegalovirus exposure and HLA in healthy donors. This clone was picked up a small number of times. This CDR3 is built from 19 residues. Germline V CDR1 and CDR2: SGHVS, FNYEAQ. V lost 4 bases and J lost 0; bases outside the gene matches: 14. PCR involved 60 Vbeta and 13 Jbeta primers. The protocol was immunoSEQ multiplex PCR, while the TCRdb copy is restricted to in-frame clones and leaves out a portion. Among approximately 90,000 clones listed, about 85% were seen once. The receptor comes from a man aged 35-49 years in good health and CMV-seropositive. The sample consisted of PBMCs. The chain employs TRBV7-6 and TRBJ2-3; 9 bases are shared with TRBD2. The CDR3 nucleotides read TGTGCCAGCAGCTCCGTTGGGTGGGCTAGCGGGATTAGCACAGATACGCAGTATTTT. As protein: CASSSVGWASGISTDTQYF.